The 3 T cell receptor beta chains presented below share a single source sample, sequenced in a study of T cell repertoires in aging, cancer and after chemotherapy. Multiplex touch-down PCR with TRB-A/B primers amplified rearranged V-D-J TRB sequences. TCRdb re-called the multiplex PCR reads through MiXCR, storing one row per CDR3 protein. The sample comprises under 7,000 distinct CDR3 sequences, 25% to 35% of which are singletons, and 25% to 30% rests with the top ten. The template was genomic DNA from peripheral blood, not RNA. Sequencing was done on a sample of blood. The receptors come from a human donor with a blood cancer.

The rearrangement links TRBV7-2 to TRBJ1-2, with 8 bases identical to TRBD1. The CDR3 length is 13 residues. Germline CDR1 reads SGHTA; CDR2 reads FQGNSA. Losses at the gene ends were 9 bases for V and 8 bases for J; bases not matched to a gene: 11. The CDR3 sequence is CARSLRGQGGYTF. CDR3 nucleotide sequence: TGTGCCAGAAGCCTCAGGGGGCAGGGGGGCTACACCTTC.

This clonotype occurred a few times. This chain connects TRBV15 to TRBJ1-1, with 9 bases fitting TRBD1. The CDR3 is 17 residues long. V was clipped by 1 base and J by 2 bases; unmatched bases: 8. Germline V gene lookup returns CDR1 LNHNV and CDR2 YYDKDF (reference sequence). Here the CDR3 reads CATSRGEQGAGNTEAFF. DNA for the CDR3: TGTGCCACCAGCAGAGGAGAACAGGGGGCCGGAAACACTGAAGCTTTCTTT.

V usage is TRBV20-1 and J usage is TRBJ2-5, with 8 positions matching TRBD2. With V trimmed by 3 bases and J by 5 bases, 5 bases remained unmatched. Looked up from germline, CDR1 is DFQATT and CDR2 is SNEGSKA (reference sequence). The CDR3 contains 13 residues. The CDR3 protein is CSASGRARETQYF. The CDR3 DNA reads as TGCAGTGCTAGCGGGAGGGCCAGGGAGACCCAGTACTTC.